Each of the 16 T cell receptor beta chains below was sequenced from the same sample in a study of CD8 T cells in Susac syndrome. A quantity of about 0.45 to 1 ug RNA underwent reverse transcription using random hexamers. TCRdb reprocessed the immunoSEQ multiplex PCR reads via MiXCR and lists one record per CDR3 protein. The data show about 140,000 distinct CDR3 sequences, around 95% seen once. What was sequenced was CD4+ T cells from PBMCs. The receptors come from a human donor with Susac syndrome.

V and J are TRBV29-1 and TRBJ2-1; D perhaps matches TRBD2 (6 bases). V was trimmed by 6 bases and J by 6 bases, leaving 9 bases between them. The CDR3 length is 11 residues. Germline V CDR1 and CDR2: SQVTM, ANQGSEA. CDR3 sequence reads: CSVGLTNEQFF. For the CDR3, the DNA is TGCAGCGTAGGACTAACCAATGAGCAGTTCTTC.

This clonotype was counted a single time. The J gene is TRBJ2-5, the V gene TRBV4-1, with D hard to call. The CDR3 is made up of 13 amino acids. The V end lost 4 bases, the J end lost 7 bases, and 13 bases lay between the germline ends. Germline CDR1 reads MGHRA; CDR2 reads YSYEKL. The CDR3 reads CASSPLPLGTQYF. CDR3 sequence (DNA): TGCGCCAGCAGCCCACTCCCCCTCGGGACCCAGTACTTC.

The chain carries TRBV15 and TRBJ2-3; no firm D call. This CDR3 region has 15 residues. CDR1 is LNHNV, CDR2 YYDKDF, per germline (reference sequence). V lost 2 bases to trimming and J lost 2 bases, with 11 bases between them. This chain's CDR3 is CATSRSSLTTDTQYF. The CDR3 DNA reads TGTGCCACCAGCAGATCGAGCCTAACCACAGATACGCAGTATTTT.

This chain links TRBV4-2 with TRBJ2-5; perhaps D is TRBD1 or TRBD2 (6 bases each). The CDR3 totals 15 residues. Trimming pared 1 base from V and 4 bases from J, leaving 13 bases between. Germline loops: CDR1 LGHNA, CDR2 YNFKEQ. The CDR3 region is CASSQGSGGGETQYF. The CDR3 region has the DNA TGTGCCAGCAGCCAAGGATCAGGAGGGGGAGAGACCCAGTACTTC.

V usage is TRBV20-1 and J usage is TRBJ1-1; D call uncertain. This CDR3 spans 11 amino acids. V dropped 8 bases and J dropped 0 bases, with 7 bases sitting between them. Germline CDR1 DFQATT, CDR2 SNEGSKA (reference sequence). In DNA form, the CDR3 reads TGCAGTCCCCATCTGAACACTGAAGCTTTCTTT. It codes for CSPHLNTEAFF.

The chain couples TRBV2 to TRBJ2-5, with 8 positions matching TRBD2. V was clipped by 7 bases and J by 2 bases; unmatched bases: 6. CDR3 size: 14 residues. The germline CDR1 and CDR2 sequences are SNHLY and FYNNEI. The CDR3 DNA sequence: TGTGCCAGCACAGGACTAGCAAGGCAAGAGACCCAGTACTTC. Its translation: CASTGLARQETQYF.

The rearrangement joins TRBV6-1 to TRBJ1-5; 8 positions agree with TRBD1. The CDR3 length is 16 residues. Germline V gene data show CDR1 as MNHNS and CDR2 as SASEGT. V was pared by 3 bases and J by 6 bases, with 10 bases of the junction left unmatched. The CDR3 loop reads CASSDAGTGGSQPQHF. DNA for the CDR3: TGTGCCAGCAGTGACGCCGGGACAGGCGGGAGTCAGCCCCAGCATTTT.

The chain joins TRBV6-2 or TRBV6-3 to TRBJ1-2, with D tentatively TRBD1 (6 bases). The germline V gene encodes CDR1 MNHEY and CDR2 SVGEGT. The V end was cut by 4 bases, the J end by 7 bases, with 13 bases between. The CDR3 has 13 residues. The CDR3 nucleotides are TGTGCCAGCAGTTCAATCCAGGGGCGTGGCTACACCTTC. Protein product: CASSSIQGRGYTF.

The chain has TRBV7-9 and TRBJ1-2, with D perhaps TRBD1 (5 bases). The CDR3 loop spans 15 amino acids. From germline, CDR1 is SEHNR and CDR2 FQNEAQ (reference sequence). Trimming took 4 bases from V and 1 from J, leaving 13 bases between them. In DNA form, the CDR3 reads TGTGCCAGCAGCTCAGGGAACACTCTTAACTATGGCTACACCTTC. Translated, it gives CASSSGNTLNYGYTF.

CDR3 in DNA: TGTGCCAGCAGCCGCCAGCGGGAGTTGGAGAGAGAGACCCAGTACTTC. It codes for CASSRQRELERETQYF. The chain uses TRBV13 and TRBJ2-5, with TRBD2 matching 8 bases. Germline CDR1 and CDR2: PRHDT and FYEKMQ (reference sequence). The CDR3 covers 16 residues. V was pared by 5 bases and J by 4 bases, with 12 bases of the junction left unmatched. The whole variable domain, filled in from reference TRBV13 and TRBJ2-5, reads AAGVIQSPRHLIKEKRETATLKCYPIPRHDTVYWYQQGPGQDPQFLISFYEKMQSDKGSIPDRFSAQQFSDYHSELNMSSLELGDSALYFCASSRQRELERETQYFGPGTRLLVL.

The chain employs TRBV29-1 and TRBJ1-2; D may be TRBD1 (6 bases). CDR1 and CDR2 from the germline V gene are SQVTM and ANQGSEA. This CDR3 spans 12 amino acids. Deletions cut 6 bases from V and 2 bases from J, with 10 bases between. In DNA, the CDR3 is TGCAGCGTAAACGACAGGAACTATGGCTACACCTTC. This encodes CSVNDRNYGYTF.

Only one count was recorded for this clonotype. V is TRBV28 and J is TRBJ2-7; 11 positions agree with TRBD2. Germline CDR1 reads MDHEN; CDR2 reads SYDVKM. The V and J ends lost 3 bases and 5 bases, in that order; junction bases with no gene match: 9. This CDR3 contains 16 residues. The CDR3 sequence: CASSFQWGLAAHEQYF. For the CDR3, the DNA is TGTGCCAGCAGTTTCCAGTGGGGACTAGCGGCCCACGAGCAGTACTTC.

The V gene is TRBV5-1, the J gene TRBJ2-1, with D possibly called TRBD1 or TRBD2 (5 bases each). Germline values: CDR1 SGHRS, CDR2 YFSETQ. CDR3 length: 13 residues. V lost 6 bases to trimming and J lost 6 bases, with 13 bases between them. CDR3 residues: CASNTGTSNEQFF. As DNA, the CDR3 is TGCGCCAGCAATACTGGGACCTCCAATGAGCAGTTCTTC.

This sequence joins TRBV3-1 and TRBJ1-1; D not certain. Trimming removed 3 bases at V and 1 base at J, with 6 bases between. This CDR3 has 13 residues. Germline-derived CDR1 and CDR2 are LGHDT and YNNKEL (reference sequence). CDR3 DNA sequence: TGTGCCAGCAGCCAGACCGCGAACACTGAAGCTTTCTTT. Translating gives CASSQTANTEAFF. Filled out from reference TRBV3-1 and TRBJ1-1, the complete variable domain reads DTAVSQTPKYLVTQMGNDKSIKCEQNLGHDTMYWYKQDSKKFLKIMFSYNNKELIINETVPNRFSPKSPDKAHLNLHINSLELGDSAVYFCASSQTANTEAFFGQGTRLTVV.

This rearrangement joins TRBV20-1 to TRBJ1-1; no firm D call. Trimming removed 1 base at V and 5 bases at J, with 8 bases between. Germline loops: CDR1 DFQATT, CDR2 SNEGSKA (reference sequence). The CDR3 totals 12 residues. This CDR3 is CSARVVRTEAFF. The CDR3 bases are TGCAGTGCTAGAGTTGTCAGGACTGAAGCTTTCTTT.

This clonotype was found a few times. The chain employs TRBV2 and TRBJ2-1; 7 nucleotides line up with TRBD1. Germline V gene data show CDR1 as SNHLY and CDR2 as FYNNEI. Germline trimming cut 5 bases from V and 1 base from J; bases unmatched to any gene: 2. There are 14 residues in the CDR3. CDR3 residues: CASSPDRSYNEQFF. For the CDR3, the DNA is TGTGCCAGCAGTCCGGACAGGTCCTACAATGAGCAGTTCTTC.